This T cell receptor beta chain emerged from a study of neurological immune-mediated disorders. From 15-18 subjects, over 200 million TCR-beta sequences were obtained in each sequencing run. From the 5' RACE reads, TCRdb called clonotypes with MiXCR, one entry per CDR3 protein. This sample has about 55,000 distinct CDR3 sequences, with nearly 25% found just once. Findings and caveats of the study: The most TCR clonal expansion was seen in HTLV-1-associated myelopathy, and the least was seen in multiple sclerosis, which fell below healthy controls. Expanded clones shared no CDR3 amino acid sequences across subjects, suggesting private repertoires in all groups.

There are many counts of this clonotype. Antigen specificity is unknown. Germline and junction disagree at one end, which may indicate a read error. This CDR3 spans 16 amino acids. Germline values: CDR1 DFQATT, CDR2 SNEGSKA (reference sequence). The time point was: technical triplicate 2. The unsorted libraries were made from 2 million PBMCs kept at -80 C. This TCR derives from a man between 60 and 70 years old with HTLV-1-associated myelopathy (HAM/TSP). The sequenced material came from PBMCs. The chain couples TRBV20-1 to TRBJ2-1; D tentatively fits TRBD1 or TRBD2 (5 bases each). The CDR3 nucleotides are TGCAGTGCCAGAGGGGTTGGGCGGGCGAACCCCAATGAGCAGTTCTTC. As protein: CSARGVGRANPNEQFF.